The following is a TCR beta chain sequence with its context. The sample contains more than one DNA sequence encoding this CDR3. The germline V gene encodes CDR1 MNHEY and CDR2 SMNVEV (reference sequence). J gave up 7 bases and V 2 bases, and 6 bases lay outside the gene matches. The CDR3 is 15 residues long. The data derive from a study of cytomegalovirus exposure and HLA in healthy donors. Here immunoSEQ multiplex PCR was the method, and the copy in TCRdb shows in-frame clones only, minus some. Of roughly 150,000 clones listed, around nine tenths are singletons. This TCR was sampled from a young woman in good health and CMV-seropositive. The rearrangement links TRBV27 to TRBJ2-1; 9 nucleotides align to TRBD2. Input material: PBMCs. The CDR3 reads CASSLGLAGWNEQFF. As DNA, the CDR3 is TGTGCCAGCAGTTTAGGGCTAGCGGGATGGAATGAGCAGTTCTTC.